Each of the 20 T cell receptor beta chains below was sequenced from the same sample in a study of T cell responses to AZD1222 COVID-19 vaccine. TCRdb keeps only in-frame clones here, not all; method: immunoSEQ multiplex PCR. This sample has over 100,000 clones, with more than 75% found just once. The source material was peripheral blood, sampled 28 days after the second AZD1222 dose. The receptors here all came from an adult who received the AZD1222 COVID-19 vaccine.

The chain uses TRBV28 and TRBJ1-5, with 9 nucleotides matching TRBD1. Germline assignment: CDR1 MDHEN and CDR2 SYDVKM. CDR3 length equals 15 residues. The trim removed 6 bases at V and 6 bases at J, leaving 9 bases unmatched. CDR3 protein: CASRGGTGKGQPQHF. The CDR3 bases are TGTGCCAGCAGGGGAGGGACAGGGAAGGGTCAGCCCCAGCATTTT.

V usage is TRBV5-1 and J usage is TRBJ1-2; TRBD1 matches 11 bases. CDR3 length: 16 residues. After removal of 3 bases from V and 2 bases from J, the junction contained 6 bases not matched to a gene. Germline loops: CDR1 SGHRS, CDR2 YFSETQ. The chain's CDR3 is CASSSRGQGANYGYTF. The CDR3 DNA reads as TGCGCCAGCAGCTCGAGAGGACAGGGGGCGAACTATGGCTACACCTTC.

V gene TRBV28 combines with J gene TRBJ1-5, with D unresolved. Germline loops: CDR1 MDHEN, CDR2 SYDVKM. Trimming cost V 6 bases and J 5 bases, with 5 bases left between them. The CDR3 has 11 residues. In DNA, the CDR3 is TGTGCCAGCAGCGCCGATCAGCCCCAGCATTTT. Its translation: CASSADQPQHF.

The CDR3 is CASSLDSLVSYEQYF. The CDR3 nucleotides read TGTGCCAGCAGCTTGGATAGCCTTGTCTCCTACGAGCAGTACTTC. This chain uses TRBV5-8 with TRBJ2-7; D gene unclear. Germline lookup yields CDR1 SGHTS and CDR2 YDEGEE. The CDR3 loop spans 15 amino acids. Trimming removed 0 bases at V and 0 bases at J, with 10 bases between. Full variable domain (rest looked up from reference TRBV5-8 and TRBJ2-7): EAGVTQSPTHLIKTRGQQATLRCSPISGHTSVYWYQQALGLGLQFLLWYDEGEERNRGNFPPRFSGRQFPNYSSELNVNALELEDSALYLCASSLDSLVSYEQYFGPGTRLTVT.

The chain has TRBV7-8 and TRBJ2-3; the match to TRBD2 covers 8 bases. CDR1 is SGHVS, CDR2 FQNEAQ, per germline. This CDR3 is built from 18 residues. Trimming took 2 bases from V and 0 from J; bases not matched to a gene: 10. Written as DNA, the CDR3 is TGTGCCAGCAGCTTAAGGCTTCGGGGGGGTTTGAGCACAGATACGCAGTATTTT. This sequence encodes CASSLRLRGGLSTDTQYF.

V gene TRBV2 combines with J gene TRBJ2-1, with TRBD2 identical over 10 bases. Germline V lookup: CDR1 SNHLY, CDR2 FYNNEI. CDR3 size: 16 residues. Unmatched junction bases numbered 11, after V lost 10 bases and J lost 2 bases. The CDR3 coding sequence is TGTGCCACACAACCCCCCACTAGCGGGGCCTACAATGAGCAGTTCTTC. As protein: CATQPPTSGAYNEQFF. Supplemented by reference TRBV2 and TRBJ2-1, the full variable domain reads EPEVTQTPSHQVTQMGQEVILRCVPISNHLYFYWYRQILGQKVEFLVSFYNNEISEKSEIFDDQFSVERPDGSNFTLKIRSTKLEDSAMYFCATQPPTSGAYNEQFFGPGTRLTVL.

This clone has a handful of counts. Being one base from a much bigger clone, this may be a read error. The chain links TRBV6-4 to TRBJ2-2, with unresolved D. The CDR3 length is 13 residues. V was cut by 2 bases and J by 3 bases, with 4 bases left in between. Germline loops: CDR1 MRHNA, CDR2 SNTAGT. The CDR3 loop reads CASSDRDTGELFF. DNA for the CDR3: TGTGCCAGCAGTGACAGGGACACCGGGGAGCTGTTTTTT.

The chain recombines TRBV28 with TRBJ1-1; the match to TRBD1 covers 11 bases. Germline CDR1 and CDR2: MDHEN and SYDVKM. The V gene end was trimmed by 5 bases and the J gene end by 4 bases; junction bases not matched to a gene: 9. This CDR3 has 16 residues. The CDR3: CASSPRTGGFSTEAFF. As DNA, the CDR3 is TGTGCCAGCAGTCCGCGGACAGGGGGCTTTAGCACTGAAGCTTTCTTT.

The V gene is TRBV19, the J gene TRBJ1-2; TRBD1 matches at 10 bases. The CDR3 runs 12 residues. V trimming: 6 bases; J trimming: 8 bases; junction bases outside the gene matches: 3. From germline, CDR1 is LNHDA and CDR2 SQIVND (reference sequence). CDR3 DNA: TGTGCCAGTAGGGGACAGGGGTTGGGCTACACCTTC. The encoded protein is CASRGQGLGYTF.

The chain links TRBV28 to TRBJ2-7; 8 bases are shared with TRBD2. The CDR3 runs to 15 residues. Germline V lookup: CDR1 MDHEN, CDR2 SYDVKM. V gave up 6 bases and J gave up 2 bases; unmatched junction bases: 9. CDR3 nucleotide sequence: TGTGCCAGCAGACGCCGACTAGCGTCCCCCTACGAGCAGTACTTC. This gives the protein CASRRRLASPYEQYF. The full variable domain, with the rest looked up from reference TRBV28 and TRBJ2-7, is DVKVTQSSRYLVKRTGEKVFLECVQDMDHENMFWYRQDPGLGLRLIYFSYDVKMKEKGDIPEGYSVSREKKERFSLILESASTNQTSMYLCASRRRLASPYEQYFGPGTRLTVT.

V and J are TRBV20-1 and TRBJ2-7; D ambiguous. V was trimmed by 3 bases and J by 2 bases, leaving 11 bases between them. This CDR3 is built from 13 residues. Germline V CDR1 and CDR2: DFQATT, SNEGSKA (reference sequence). The CDR3 DNA sequence: TGCAGTGCTAGTAGGTCTCCCGCCTACGAGCAGTACTTC. This codes for CSASRSPAYEQYF.

The V and J genes are TRBV7-9 and TRBJ2-7, with D maybe TRBD2 (7 bases). V lost 11 bases and J lost 2, with 13 bases in between. Germline V gene lookup returns CDR1 SEHNR and CDR2 FQNEAQ (reference sequence). CDR3 size: 12 residues. In DNA, the CDR3 is TGTGCCGGTTGGGGGGGCCCCTACGAGCAGTACTTC. Translating gives CAGWGGPYEQYF.

This chain uses TRBV5-8 with TRBJ2-1; perhaps TRBD1 as D (6 bases). Germline V CDR1 and CDR2: SGHTS, YDEGEE. The CDR3 is made up of 15 amino acids. V was shortened by 0 bases and J by 4 bases, with 11 bases between the two germline ends. CDR3 region: CASSLGQGQYNEQFF. The CDR3 DNA is TGTGCCAGCAGCTTGGGTCAGGGGCAATACAATGAGCAGTTCTTC.

The DNA of the CDR3 is TGTGCCAGCAGCTTGGGGGGGAGCGAGCAGTACTTC. As protein: CASSLGGSEQYF. V usage is TRBV5-5 and J usage is TRBJ2-7; the D gene could be TRBD1 or TRBD2 (5 bases each). V was cut by 0 bases and J by 6 bases, with 7 bases left in between. The CDR3 has 12 residues. Per germline, CDR1 SGHKS and CDR2 YYEKEE (reference sequence).

The V and J genes are TRBV3-1 (or the pseudogene TRBV3-2) and TRBJ1-1; 10 bases match TRBD1. Per germline, CDR1 LGHDT and CDR2 YNNKEL (reference sequence). V gave up 5 bases and J gave up 4 bases; unmatched junction bases: 16. CDR3 size: 18 residues. The CDR3 protein is CASSAWTGGSGRTTEAFF. In DNA, the CDR3 is TGTGCCAGCAGCGCCTGGACAGGGGGGAGCGGAAGGACCACTGAAGCTTTCTTT.

V is TRBV9 and J is TRBJ2-7, with 7 bases lining up with TRBD2. V was clipped by 0 bases and J by 4 bases; unmatched bases: 7. The CDR3 is 15 amino acids. The germline V gene has CDR1 SGDLS and CDR2 YYNGEE. The CDR3 coding sequence is TGTGCCAGCAGCGTAGAGGCGGGAGTAGGGTACGAGCAGTACTTC. This codes for CASSVEAGVGYEQYF.

This chain links TRBV19 with TRBJ1-1; D is ambiguous. There are 15 residues in the CDR3. Deletions cut 1 base from V and 1 base from J, with 10 bases between. The germline gives CDR1 LNHDA, CDR2 SQIVND (reference sequence). CDR3 loop: CASSIVRWGNTEAFF. The CDR3 coding sequence is TGTGCCAGTAGTATAGTCCGTTGGGGGAACACTGAAGCTTTCTTT.

The V and J genes are TRBV6-5 and TRBJ1-1; D remains unclear. CDR3 length: 11 residues. CDR1 and CDR2 from the germline V gene are MNHEY and SVGAGI. Trimming cost V 6 bases and J 8 bases, with 10 bases left between them. CDR3 in amino acids: CASRGWEEAFF. Here the CDR3 DNA reads TGTGCCAGCAGAGGGTGGGAAGAAGCTTTCTTT.

The chain has TRBV7-9 and TRBJ1-2; 8 bases match TRBD1. The CDR3 contains 15 residues. The J segment lost 5 bases and the V segment lost 4 bases, leaving 9 bases of the junction unmatched. Germline CDR1 reads SEHNR; CDR2 reads FQNEAQ (reference sequence). The CDR3 nucleotides read TGTGCCAGCAGCTCTCGTCGGACAGGGCAATATGGCTACACCTTC. Translation: CASSSRRTGQYGYTF. The complete variable domain, with remaining parts taken from reference TRBV7-9 and TRBJ1-2, reads DTGVSQNPRHKITKRGQNVTFRCDPISEHNRLYWYRQTLGQGPEFLTYFQNEAQLEKSRLLSDRFSAERPKGSFSTLEIQRTEQGDSAMYLCASSSRRTGQYGYTFGSGTRLTVV.

V and J are TRBV19 and TRBJ1-1, with no clear D. The length of the CDR3 is 15 residues. With 5 bases removed from V and 1 base from J, the gap between germline ends came to 14 bases. Germline loops: CDR1 LNHDA, CDR2 SQIVND (reference sequence). This CDR3 reads CASSSGFYENTEAFF. CDR3 DNA: TGTGCCAGTAGTTCCGGGTTCTACGAGAACACTGAAGCTTTCTTT.